A selection of T cell receptor beta chains follows, all from one sample in a study of T-cell memory formation after mild COVID-19. One entry per CDR3 protein results from TCRdb running MiXCR on the 5' RACE reads. Counted here are fewer than 500,000 distinct CDR3 sequences, around 25% occurring once; the ten biggest clones make up 9.5% to 15%. Sequencing used PBMCs or a T cell subset sorted from them (not recorded which). These receptors all stem from an adult woman who had mild COVID-19 (a few samples of this study predate the infection). Cell type and time point are not known. Each CDR3 is given with its conserved first and last residue. The D gene is left open where the match is weak. Part of the rows lack a size; the others show once, few, many or a class for expanded clones.

d_gene	v_gene	abundance	j_gene	CDR3nt	CDR3aa
.	TRBV11-3	.	TRBJ2-3	TGTGCCAGCAGCTTCTCCTTCGGGGGCGGAGGGACAGATACGCAGTATTTT	CASSFSFGGGGTDTQYF
TRBD2	TRBV6-2/TRBV6-3	.	TRBJ2-3	TGTGCCAGCAGGCCAAGACTAGCGGGACTGTGGGCAGATACGCAGTATTTT	CASRPRLAGLWADTQYF
.	TRBV20-1	medium-sized	TRBJ1-1	TGCAGTGCTAGAGGAGAGGTGGGGGACACTGAAGCTTTCTTT	CSARGEVGDTEAFF
.	TRBV7-9	.	TRBJ1-5	TGTGCCAGCAGCCCCGGTCTATATAGCAATCAGCCCCAGCATTTT	CASSPGLYSNQPQHF
.	TRBV5-1	many	TRBJ2-5	TGTGCCAGCAGCAACCAAGAGACCCAGTACTTC	CASSNQETQYF
.	TRBV5-1	few	TRBJ1-3	TGCGCCAGCAGCTTGCAGAGTCCCTCTGGAAACACCATATATTTT	CASSLQSPSGNTIYF
.	TRBV20-1	.	TRBJ1-1	TGCAGTGCCCCGGGGCCCATGAACACTGAAGCTTTCTTT	CSAPGPMNTEAFF
.	TRBV28	.	TRBJ2-7	TGTGCCATCAGTTCCTGGGCAGGTGCCTACGAGCAGTACTTC	CAISSWAGAYEQYF
TRBD1	TRBV29-1	many	TRBJ2-7	TGCAGCGTTGTGGACAGGGGGCGAAGGTACGAGCAGTACTTC	CSVVDRGRRYEQYF
.	TRBV5-1	.	TRBJ2-7	TGCGCCAGCAGCTCGCAGGGAGTACCCGTCAACGAGCAGTACTTC	CASSSQGVPVNEQYF
TRBD2	TRBV7-2	many	TRBJ2-2	TGTGCCAGCAGCCTGGGGGGACTAGCGGGACGGAGGACCGGGGAGCTGTTTTTT	CASSLGGLAGRRTGELFF
.	TRBV24-1	.	TRBJ2-3	TGTGCCACCAGTGATTACGGTCGGGTTATCGCAGATACGCAGTATTTT	CATSDYGRVIADTQYF
.	TRBV7-9	.	TRBJ2-1	TGTGCCAGCAGCTTAAAAAATATGGCTGAGCAGTTCTTC	CASSLKNMAEQFF
.	TRBV6-5	few	TRBJ1-1	TGTGCCAGCAACCCAGGAACAGCGAACACTGAAGCTTTCTTT	CASNPGTANTEAFF